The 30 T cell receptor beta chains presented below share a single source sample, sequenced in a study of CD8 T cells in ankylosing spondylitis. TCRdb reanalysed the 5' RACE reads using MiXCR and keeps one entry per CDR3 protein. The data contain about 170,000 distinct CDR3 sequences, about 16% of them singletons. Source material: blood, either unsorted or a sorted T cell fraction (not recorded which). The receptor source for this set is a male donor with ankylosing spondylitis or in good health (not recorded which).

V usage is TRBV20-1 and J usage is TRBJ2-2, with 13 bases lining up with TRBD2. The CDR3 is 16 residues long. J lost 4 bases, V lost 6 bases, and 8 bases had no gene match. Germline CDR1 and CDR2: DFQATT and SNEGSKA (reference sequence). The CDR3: CSAKGLAGDLTGELFF. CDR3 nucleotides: TGCAGTGCAAAAGGACTAGCGGGAGACCTCACCGGGGAGCTGTTTTTT.

In DNA form, the CDR3 reads TGTGCCAGCTCAGCCGGGACCGATTATTCACCCCTCCACTTT. Translation gives CASSAGTDYSPLHF. This chain uses TRBV18 with TRBJ1-6, with a tentative D call TRBD1 (5 bases). CDR3 length equals 14 residues. The V end was cut by 5 bases, the J end by 8 bases, with 13 bases between. CDR1 is KGHSH, CDR2 LQKENI, per germline.

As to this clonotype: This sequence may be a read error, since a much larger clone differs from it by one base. In DNA form, the CDR3 reads TGCAGCGTTGATGGGACCTACGAGCAGTACTTC. Translation gives CSVDGTYEQYF. J is TRBJ2-7 and V is TRBV29-1; D not certain. Germline CDR1 and CDR2: SQVTM and ANQGSEA. The CDR3 is made up of 11 amino acids. V was pared by 3 bases and J by 2 bases, with 5 bases between.

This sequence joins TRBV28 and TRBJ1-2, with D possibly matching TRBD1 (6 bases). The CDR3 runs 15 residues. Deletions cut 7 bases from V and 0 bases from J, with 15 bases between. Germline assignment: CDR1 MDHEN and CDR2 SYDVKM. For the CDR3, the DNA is TGTGCCAGCATCAAAATCACAGGGACTAACTATGGCTACACCTTC. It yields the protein CASIKITGTNYGYTF.

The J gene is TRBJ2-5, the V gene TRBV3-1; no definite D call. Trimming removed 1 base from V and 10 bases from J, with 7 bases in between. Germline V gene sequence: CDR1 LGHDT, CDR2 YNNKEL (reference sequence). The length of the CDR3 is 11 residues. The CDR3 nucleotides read TGTGCCAGCAGCCAAGTAAACGGCCAGTACTTC. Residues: CASSQVNGQYF.

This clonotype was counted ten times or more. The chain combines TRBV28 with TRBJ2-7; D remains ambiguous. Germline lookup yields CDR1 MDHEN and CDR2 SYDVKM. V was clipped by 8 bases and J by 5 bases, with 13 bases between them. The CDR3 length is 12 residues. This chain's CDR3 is CASQRLQDEQYF. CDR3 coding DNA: TGTGCCAGCCAGAGGCTACAAGACGAGCAGTACTTC.

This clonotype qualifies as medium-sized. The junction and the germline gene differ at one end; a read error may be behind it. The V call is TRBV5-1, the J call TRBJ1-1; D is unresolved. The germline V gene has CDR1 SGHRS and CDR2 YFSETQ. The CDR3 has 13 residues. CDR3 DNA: TGTGCCAGCAGTTTCCGGGGGAACACTGAAGCTTTCTTT. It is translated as CASSFRGNTEAFF.

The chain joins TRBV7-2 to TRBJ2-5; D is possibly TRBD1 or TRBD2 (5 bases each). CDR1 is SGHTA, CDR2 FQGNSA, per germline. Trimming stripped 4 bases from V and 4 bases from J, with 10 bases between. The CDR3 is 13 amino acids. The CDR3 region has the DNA TGTGCCAGCAGCTACCCGGGACCAGAGACCCAGTACTTC. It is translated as CASSYPGPETQYF.

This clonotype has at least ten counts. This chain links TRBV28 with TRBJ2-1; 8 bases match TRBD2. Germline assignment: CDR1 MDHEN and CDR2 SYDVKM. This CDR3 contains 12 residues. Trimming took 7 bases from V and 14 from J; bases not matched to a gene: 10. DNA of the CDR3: TGTGCCAGCACGGGTATTGGGACTAGGGAGTTCTTC. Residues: CASTGIGTREFF.

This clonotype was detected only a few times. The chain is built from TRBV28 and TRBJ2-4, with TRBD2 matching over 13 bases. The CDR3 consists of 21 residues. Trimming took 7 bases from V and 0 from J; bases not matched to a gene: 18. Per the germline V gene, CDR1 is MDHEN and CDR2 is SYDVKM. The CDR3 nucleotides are TGTGCCAGCAAAGTTAAGGACTGGACTAGCGGGAGAATGTCAGCCAAAAACATTCAGTACTTC. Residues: CASKVKDWTSGRMSAKNIQYF.

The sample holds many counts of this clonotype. The CDR3 sequence is CASSVTRADEQYF. CDR3 DNA sequence: TGTGCCAGCAGCGTTACTAGAGCAGACGAGCAGTACTTC. V gene TRBV7-3 combines with J gene TRBJ2-7; D may be TRBD2 (5 bases). Germline V gene data show CDR1 as SGHTA and CDR2 as FQGTGA. The CDR3 totals 13 residues. The V end was cut by 5 bases, the J end by 5 bases, with 13 bases between.

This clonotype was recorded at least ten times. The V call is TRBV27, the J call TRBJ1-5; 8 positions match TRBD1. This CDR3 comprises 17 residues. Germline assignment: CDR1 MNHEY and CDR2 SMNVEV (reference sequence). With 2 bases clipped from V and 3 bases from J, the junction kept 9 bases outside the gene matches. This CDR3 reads CASSLSRTGRDNQPQHF. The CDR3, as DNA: TGTGCCAGCAGTTTAAGCCGGACAGGGAGGGACAATCAGCCCCAGCATTTT.

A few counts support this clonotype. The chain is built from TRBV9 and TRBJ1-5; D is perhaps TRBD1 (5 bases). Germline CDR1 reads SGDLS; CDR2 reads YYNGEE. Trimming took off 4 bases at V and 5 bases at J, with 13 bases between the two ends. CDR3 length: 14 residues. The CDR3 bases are TGTGCCAGCAGCCCTCAGGGTTCCTATCAGCCCCAGCATTTT. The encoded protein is CASSPQGSYQPQHF.

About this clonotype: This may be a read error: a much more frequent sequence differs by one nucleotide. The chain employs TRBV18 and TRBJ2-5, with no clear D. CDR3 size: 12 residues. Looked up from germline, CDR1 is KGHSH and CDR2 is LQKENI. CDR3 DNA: TGTGTCAGCTCACCACCAGGAGAGACCCAGTACTTC. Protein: CVSSPPGETQYF.

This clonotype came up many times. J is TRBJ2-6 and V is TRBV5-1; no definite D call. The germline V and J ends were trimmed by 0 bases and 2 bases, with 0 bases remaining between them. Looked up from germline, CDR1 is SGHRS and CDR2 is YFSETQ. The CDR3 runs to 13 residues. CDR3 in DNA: TGCGCCAGCAGCTTGGCTGGGGCCAACGTCCTGACTTTC. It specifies CASSLAGANVLTF.

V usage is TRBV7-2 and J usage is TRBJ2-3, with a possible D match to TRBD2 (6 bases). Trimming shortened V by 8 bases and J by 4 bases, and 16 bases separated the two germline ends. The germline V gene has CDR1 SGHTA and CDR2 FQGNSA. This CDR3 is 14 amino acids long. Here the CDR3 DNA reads TGTGCCAGCGGCGGGGCAGGTTCCCCAGATACGCAGTATTTT. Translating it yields CASGGAGSPDTQYF.

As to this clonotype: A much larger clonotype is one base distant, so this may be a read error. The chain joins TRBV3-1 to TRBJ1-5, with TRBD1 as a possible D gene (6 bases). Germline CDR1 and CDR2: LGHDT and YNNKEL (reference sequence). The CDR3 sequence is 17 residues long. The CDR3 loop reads CVSSQGTDYDSNQPQHF. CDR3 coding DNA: TGTGTCAGCAGCCAGGGGACGGACTATGATAGCAATCAGCCCCAGCATTTT.

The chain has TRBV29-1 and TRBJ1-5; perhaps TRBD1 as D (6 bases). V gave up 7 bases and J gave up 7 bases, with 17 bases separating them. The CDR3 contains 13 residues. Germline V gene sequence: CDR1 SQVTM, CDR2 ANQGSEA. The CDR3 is CSASQGGGQPQHF. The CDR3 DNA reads TGCAGCGCCTCTCAGGGAGGGGGACAGCCCCAGCATTTT. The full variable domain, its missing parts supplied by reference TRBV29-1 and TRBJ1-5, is SAVISQKPSRDICQRGTSLTIQCQVDSQVTMMFWYRQQPGQSLTLIATANQGSEATYESGFVIDKFPISRPNLTFSTLTVSNMSPEDSSIYLCSASQGGGQPQHFGDGTRLSIL.

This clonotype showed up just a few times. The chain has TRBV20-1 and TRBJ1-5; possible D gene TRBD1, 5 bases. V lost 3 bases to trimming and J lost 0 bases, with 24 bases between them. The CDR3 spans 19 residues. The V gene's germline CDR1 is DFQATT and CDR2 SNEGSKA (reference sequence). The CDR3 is CSASEPDSVARYSNQPQHF. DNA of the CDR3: TGCAGTGCTAGCGAACCAGACAGCGTCGCCCGATATAGCAATCAGCCCCAGCATTTT.

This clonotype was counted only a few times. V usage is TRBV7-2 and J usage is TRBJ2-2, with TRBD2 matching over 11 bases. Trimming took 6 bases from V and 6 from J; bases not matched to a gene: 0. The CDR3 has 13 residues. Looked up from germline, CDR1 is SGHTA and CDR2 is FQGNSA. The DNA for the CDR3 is TGTGCCAGCAGTAGCGGGAGGGCCGGGGAGCTGTTTTTT. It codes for CASSSGRAGELFF.

CDR3 DNA sequence: TGTGCCAGCAGTTTGGACTTGGTGAACATGAACACTGAAGCTTTCTTT. It encodes CASSLDLVNMNTEAFF. V usage is TRBV27 and J usage is TRBJ1-1; D unresolved. V was trimmed by 3 bases and J by 0 bases, leaving 14 bases between them. The CDR3 extends over 16 amino acids. The V gene's germline CDR1 is MNHEY and CDR2 SMNVEV (reference sequence).

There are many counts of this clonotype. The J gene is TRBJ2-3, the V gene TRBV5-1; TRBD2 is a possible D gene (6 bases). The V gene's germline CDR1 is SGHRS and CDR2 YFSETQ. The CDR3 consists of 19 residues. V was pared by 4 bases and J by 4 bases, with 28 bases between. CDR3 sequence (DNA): TGCGCCAGCAGCCTTGCGGCGGATGGACTAACGCCGGACCCAGATACGCAGTATTTT. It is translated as CASSLAADGLTPDPDTQYF.

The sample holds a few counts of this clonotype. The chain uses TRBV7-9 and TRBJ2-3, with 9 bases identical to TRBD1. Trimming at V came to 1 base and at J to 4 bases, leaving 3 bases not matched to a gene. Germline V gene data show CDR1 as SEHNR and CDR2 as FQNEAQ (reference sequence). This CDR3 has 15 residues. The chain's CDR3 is CASSLVQGAADTQYF. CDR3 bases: TGTGCCAGCAGCTTAGTACAGGGGGCCGCAGATACGCAGTATTTT.

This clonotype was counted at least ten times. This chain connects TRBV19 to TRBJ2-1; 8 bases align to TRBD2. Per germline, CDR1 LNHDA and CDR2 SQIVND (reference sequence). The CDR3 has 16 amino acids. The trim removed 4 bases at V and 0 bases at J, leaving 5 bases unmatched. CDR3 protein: CASSTKSGSSYNEQFF. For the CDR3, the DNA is TGTGCCAGTAGTACCAAAAGCGGGAGCTCCTACAATGAGCAGTTCTTC.

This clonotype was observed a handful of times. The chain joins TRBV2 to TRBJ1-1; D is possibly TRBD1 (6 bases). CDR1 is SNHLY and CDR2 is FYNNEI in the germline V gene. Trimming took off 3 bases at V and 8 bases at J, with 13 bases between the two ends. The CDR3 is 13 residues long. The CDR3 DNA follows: TGTGCCAGCAGTGAGCCCCCTGGGGGCGAAGCTTTCTTT. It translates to CASSEPPGGEAFF. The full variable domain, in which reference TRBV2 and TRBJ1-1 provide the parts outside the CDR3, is EPEVTQTPSHQVTQMGQEVILRCVPISNHLYFYWYRQILGQKVEFLVSFYNNEISEKSEIFDDQFSVERPDGSNFTLKIRSTKLEDSAMYFCASSEPPGGEAFFGQGTRLTVV.

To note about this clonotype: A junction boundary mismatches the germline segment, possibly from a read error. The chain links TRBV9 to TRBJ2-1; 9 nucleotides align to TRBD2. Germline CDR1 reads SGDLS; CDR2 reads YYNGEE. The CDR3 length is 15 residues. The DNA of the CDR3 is TGTACCAGCAGCGTCGGACTAGCGAGTTACAATGAGCAGTTCTTC. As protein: CTSSVGLASYNEQFF.

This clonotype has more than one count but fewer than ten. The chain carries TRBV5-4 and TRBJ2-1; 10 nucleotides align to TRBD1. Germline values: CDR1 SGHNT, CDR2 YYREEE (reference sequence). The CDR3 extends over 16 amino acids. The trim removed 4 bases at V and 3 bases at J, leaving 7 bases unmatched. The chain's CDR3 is CASSARQGAVYNEQFF. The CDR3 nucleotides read TGTGCCAGCAGCGCCCGACAGGGGGCGGTCTACAATGAGCAGTTCTTC.

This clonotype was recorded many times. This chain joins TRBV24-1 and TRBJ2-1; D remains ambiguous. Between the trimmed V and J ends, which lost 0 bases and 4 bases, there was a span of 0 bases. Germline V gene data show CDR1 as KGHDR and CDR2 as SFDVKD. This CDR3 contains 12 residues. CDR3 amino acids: CATSDLYNEQFF. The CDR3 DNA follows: TGTGCCACCAGTGATTTGTACAATGAGCAGTTCTTC.

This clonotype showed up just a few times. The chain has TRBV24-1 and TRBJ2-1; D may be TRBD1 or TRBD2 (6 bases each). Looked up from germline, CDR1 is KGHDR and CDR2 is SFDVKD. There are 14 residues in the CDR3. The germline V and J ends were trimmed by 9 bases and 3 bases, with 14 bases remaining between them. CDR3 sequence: CATVGGAGYNEQFF. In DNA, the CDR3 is TGTGCCACCGTGGGGGGCGCGGGCTACAATGAGCAGTTCTTC.

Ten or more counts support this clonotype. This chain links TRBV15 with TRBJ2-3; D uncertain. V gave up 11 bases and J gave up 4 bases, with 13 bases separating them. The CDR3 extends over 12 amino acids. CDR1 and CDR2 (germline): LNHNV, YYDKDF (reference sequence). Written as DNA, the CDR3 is TGTGCCGCGAAGGGTTCGTCAGATACGCAGTATTTT. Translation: CAAKGSSDTQYF.